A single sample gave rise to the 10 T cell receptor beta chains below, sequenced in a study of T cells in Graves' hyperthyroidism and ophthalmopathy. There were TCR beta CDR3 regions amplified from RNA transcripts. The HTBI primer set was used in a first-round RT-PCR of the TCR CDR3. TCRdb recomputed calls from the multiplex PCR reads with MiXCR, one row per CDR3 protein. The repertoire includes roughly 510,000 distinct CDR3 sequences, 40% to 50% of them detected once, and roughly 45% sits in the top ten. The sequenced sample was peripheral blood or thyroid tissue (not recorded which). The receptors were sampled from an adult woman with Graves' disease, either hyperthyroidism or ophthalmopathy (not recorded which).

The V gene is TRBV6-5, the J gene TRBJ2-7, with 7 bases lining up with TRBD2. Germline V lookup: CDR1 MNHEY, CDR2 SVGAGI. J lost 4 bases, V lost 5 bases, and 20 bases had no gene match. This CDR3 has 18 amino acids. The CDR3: CASSPRGLAEGWPYEQYF. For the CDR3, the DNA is TGTGCCAGCAGTCCCCGTGGCCTAGCGGAAGGCTGGCCGTACGAGCAGTACTTC.

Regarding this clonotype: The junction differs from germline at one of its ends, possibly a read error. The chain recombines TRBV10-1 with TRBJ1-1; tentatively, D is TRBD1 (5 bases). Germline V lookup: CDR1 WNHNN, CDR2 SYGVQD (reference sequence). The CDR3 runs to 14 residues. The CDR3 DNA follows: TGCACCAGCAGCTCCCGGAGGGGGAACACTGAAGCTTTCTTT. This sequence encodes CTSSSRRGNTEAFF.

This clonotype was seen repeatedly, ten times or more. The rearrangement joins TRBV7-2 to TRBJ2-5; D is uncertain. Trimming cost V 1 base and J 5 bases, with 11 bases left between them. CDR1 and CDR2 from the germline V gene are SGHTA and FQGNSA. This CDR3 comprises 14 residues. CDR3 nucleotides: TGTGCCAGCAGCTTAGTAGCTTATGGGGAGACCCAGTACTTC. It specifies CASSLVAYGETQYF.

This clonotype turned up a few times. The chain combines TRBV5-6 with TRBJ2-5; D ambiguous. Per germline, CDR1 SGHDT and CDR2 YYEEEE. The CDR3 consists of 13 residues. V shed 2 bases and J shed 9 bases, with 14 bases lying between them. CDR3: CASSLSPNQPQYF. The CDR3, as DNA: TGTGCCAGCAGCTTATCACCCAATCAGCCCCAGTACTTC.

CDR3 sequence reads: CASSNWGAGAYGYTF. The DNA of the CDR3 is TGTGCCAGTAGTAACTGGGGCGCAGGGGCCTACGGCTACACCTTC. J is TRBJ1-2 and V is TRBV7-9; a weak D match, TRBD1 (6 bases). Deletions cut 9 bases from V and 8 bases from J, with 25 bases between. CDR3 length equals 15 residues. Germline-derived CDR1 and CDR2 are SEHNR and FQNEAQ (reference sequence).

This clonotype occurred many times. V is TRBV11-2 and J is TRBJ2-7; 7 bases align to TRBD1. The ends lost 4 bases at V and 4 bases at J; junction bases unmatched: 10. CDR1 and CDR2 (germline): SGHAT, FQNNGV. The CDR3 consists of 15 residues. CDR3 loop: CASSSTWDSFYEQYF. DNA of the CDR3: TGTGCCAGCAGCTCCACCTGGGACAGCTTTTACGAGCAGTACTTC.

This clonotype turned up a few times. The DNA for the CDR3 is TGCAGTGCCGGAAGGCCTCCTACAACCCTCCACTTT. It yields the protein CSAGRPPTTLHF. The chain recombines TRBV20-1 with TRBJ1-6, with D unclear. Germline loops: CDR1 DFQATT, CDR2 SNEGSKA (reference sequence). The CDR3 is made up of 12 amino acids. The V end was cut by 6 bases, the J end by 14 bases, with 17 bases between.

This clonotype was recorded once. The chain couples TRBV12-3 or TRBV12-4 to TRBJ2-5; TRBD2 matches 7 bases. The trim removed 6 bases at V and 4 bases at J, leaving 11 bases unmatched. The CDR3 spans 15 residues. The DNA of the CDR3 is TGTGCCAGCAGCGCCCTTAGCGGGTCCCGAGAGACCCAGTACTTC. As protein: CASSALSGSRETQYF.

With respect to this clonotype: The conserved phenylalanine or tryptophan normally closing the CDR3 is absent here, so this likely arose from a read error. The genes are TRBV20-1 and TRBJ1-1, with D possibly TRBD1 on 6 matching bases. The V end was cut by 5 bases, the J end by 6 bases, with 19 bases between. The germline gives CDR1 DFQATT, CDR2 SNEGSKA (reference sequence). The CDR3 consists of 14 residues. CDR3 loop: CSARPGGGYAEAFL. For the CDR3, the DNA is TGCAGTGCTCGCCCCGGGGGCGGTTATGCTGAAGCTTTCCTC.

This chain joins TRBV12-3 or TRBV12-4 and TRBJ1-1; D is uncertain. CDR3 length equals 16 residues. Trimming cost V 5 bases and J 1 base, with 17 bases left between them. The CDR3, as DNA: TGTGCCAGCAGTCCCTCGGGCTTTGAAGGGAACACTGAAGCTTTCTTT. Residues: CASSPSGFEGNTEAFF.